This T cell receptor beta chain was sequenced in a study of blood T cells in healthy people across ages. Unmatched junction bases numbered 6, after V lost 0 bases and J lost 3 bases. The germline V gene has CDR1 KGHSH and CDR2 LQKENI. The CDR3 runs 17 residues. Alongside a J-beta primer mix, a sample-barcoded 5' primer served in a second PCR lasting about 7 to 11 cycles. TCRdb reprocessed the 5' RACE reads with MiXCR, giving one entry per CDR3 protein. The sample yields approximately 1.5 million distinct CDR3 sequences, approximately 32% seen once. The gene calls are TRBV18 and TRBJ2-1; TRBD2 matches 9 bases. Sequencing was carried out using blood. The TCR was taken from a woman aged 25 to 39 in good health. CDR3 region: CASSPPFPSGNYNEQFF. The DNA for the CDR3 is TGTGCCAGCTCACCACCGTTTCCTAGCGGGAACTACAATGAGCAGTTCTTC.